This paragraph reports one TCR beta chain. What it binds is unknown. The data derive from a study of PD-1 blockade in classical Hodgkin lymphoma. Time point noted: cycle 4 day 1 (C4D1), after more than five weeks of nivolumab. Every patient experienced relapse after autologous stem cell transplantation, and brentuximab vedotin exposure varied. Points from the study as a whole: It was CD4+ TCR diversity, not CD8+, that rose significantly by C4D1.

Sequencing was performed with immunoSEQ multiplex PCR; in TCRdb, only in-frame clones are kept and a portion is missing. The sample contains 13,000 or so clones, approximately 78% of which appear only once. V lost 5 bases, J lost 1 base, and 8 bases lay in between. The germline V gene encodes CDR1 MDHEN and CDR2 SYDVKM. The CDR3 contains 13 residues. The input for sequencing was peripheral blood mononuclear cells (PBMCs), taken before the fourth cycle of nivolumab. V is TRBV28 and J is TRBJ2-5; no firm D call. This sequence originates from a human donor with classical Hodgkin lymphoma. The CDR3 region is CASSRTLQETQYF. CDR3 in DNA: TGTGCCAGCAGTCGGACGCTCCAAGAGACCCAGTACTTC.